The 3 T cell receptor beta chains in this list originate from one sample, sequenced in a study of blood T cells in healthy people across ages. Using a J-beta primer mix together with a sample-barcoded 5' primer, a second PCR was run for 7 to 11 cycles. TCRdb itself ran the 5' RACE reads through MiXCR, one entry per CDR3 protein. The sample includes about 1.5 million distinct CDR3 sequences, under 55% of them seen just once. Sequencing was performed on blood. These receptors all stem from a young woman in good health.

The chain links TRBV2 to TRBJ2-7; 8 bases map to TRBD2. V shed 6 bases and J 7 bases; nucleotides not matched to a gene: 11. CDR1 is SNHLY, CDR2 FYNNEI, per germline. The CDR3 is 14 amino acids. CDR3 nucleotide sequence: TGTGCCAGCAGGGACCCGGGGGGGTACAATGAGCAGTACTTC. Translation: CASRDPGGYNEQYF.

A remark on this clonotype: Since the CDR3 does not end with the conserved phenylalanine or tryptophan, this likely comes from a read error. The chain is built from TRBV12-3 or TRBV12-4 and TRBJ2-3; 10 bases are shared with TRBD2. The CDR3 runs to 16 residues. J lost 0 bases, V lost 6 bases, and 6 bases had no gene match. The CDR3 loop reads CASSILAGRSTDTQYS. As DNA, the CDR3 is TGTGCCAGCAGCATACTAGCGGGACGTAGCACAGATACGCAGTATTCT.

The chain joins TRBV12-3 or TRBV12-4 to TRBJ1-1, with 7 bases fitting TRBD1. The CDR3 totals 16 residues. Unmatched junction bases numbered 12, after V lost 3 bases and J lost 5 bases. This chain's CDR3 is CASSFIAGGVRTEAFF. The DNA of the CDR3 is TGTGCCAGCAGTTTTATCGCAGGGGGTGTCAGGACTGAAGCTTTCTTT.